These 15 T cell receptor beta chains were all obtained from the same sample, sequenced in a study of blood T cell repertoires in COVID-19. The assay was immunoSEQ multiplex PCR, and TCRdb's table has in-frame clones only and misses some. Here the sample spans 55,000 to 85,000 clones, 70% to 85% being singletons. The specimen was peripheral blood. The receptors derive from a woman aged 70 to 79 with acute or convalescent COVID-19.

The rearrangement links TRBV5-6 to TRBJ1-6, with D possibly TRBD1 on 5 matching bases. The V end was cut by 4 bases, the J end by 4 bases, with 15 bases between. Germline assignment: CDR1 SGHDT and CDR2 YYEEEE. The CDR3 sequence is 16 residues long. CDR3 sequence (DNA): TGTGCCAGCAGCGGGGGGGTGAGCGCTTATAATTCACCCCTCCACTTT. Translating it yields CASSGGVSAYNSPLHF.

The J gene is TRBJ1-6, the V gene TRBV27, with TRBD1 matching over 10 bases. CDR3 length: 14 amino acids. V shed 8 bases and J 14 bases; nucleotides not matched to a gene: 12. Germline V gene sequence: CDR1 MNHEY, CDR2 SMNVEV (reference sequence). The chain's CDR3 is CASGEGQGVGSLHF. CDR3 bases: TGTGCCAGCGGGGAAGGACAGGGGGTCGGGTCCCTCCACTTT.

This sequence joins TRBV6-1 and TRBJ2-7, with a tentative D call TRBD1 (6 bases). CDR1 MNHNS and CDR2 SASEGT come from the germline V gene. The CDR3 consists of 18 residues. With 6 bases removed from V and 7 bases from J, the gap between germline ends came to 31 bases. CDR3 amino acids: CASREYRDTALRLKEQYF. In nucleotides, the CDR3 is TGTGCCAGCAGGGAATACCGGGACACCGCTTTAAGGCTGAAAGAGCAGTACTTC.

This clone has just one count. The J gene is TRBJ1-1, the V gene TRBV19, with D hard to call. Germline CDR1 and CDR2: LNHDA and SQIVND (reference sequence). This CDR3 has 12 residues. Trimming took off 7 bases at V and 6 bases at J, with 12 bases between the two ends. The CDR3 protein is CASMGRAAEAFF. The CDR3 DNA is TGTGCCAGTATGGGGAGGGCTGCTGAAGCTTTCTTT.

The chain links TRBV2 to TRBJ1-6, with TRBD1 matching 10 bases. The CDR3 loop spans 15 amino acids. J gave up 10 bases and V 2 bases, and 5 bases lay outside the gene matches. CDR1 and CDR2 (germline): SNHLY, FYNNEI. CDR3 DNA: TGTGCCAGCAGTGAACTGACAGGGGGCCCATCACCCCTCCACTTT. It encodes CASSELTGGPSPLHF.

The chain has TRBV5-1 and TRBJ2-7; TRBD2 is a possible D gene (5 bases). Germline CDR1 reads SGHRS; CDR2 reads YFSETQ. CDR3 size: 14 residues. Trimming removed 3 bases from V and 4 bases from J, with 14 bases in between. This chain's CDR3 is CASSSSPAVYEQYF. In DNA, the CDR3 is TGCGCCAGCAGCTCTTCTCCAGCGGTATACGAGCAGTACTTC. The variable domain in full, with the rest retrieved from reference TRBV5-1 and TRBJ2-7, is KAGVTQTPRYLIKTRGQQVTLSCSPISGHRSVSWYQQTPGQGLQFLFEYFSETQRNKGNFPGRFSGRQFSNSRSEMNVSTLELGDSALYLCASSSSPAVYEQYFGPGTRLTVT.

V gene TRBV4-2 combines with J gene TRBJ1-2; 7 nucleotides agree with TRBD1. The CDR3 has 14 amino acids. V dropped 2 bases and J dropped 2; count of bases not matched to a gene: 2. Per germline, CDR1 LGHNA and CDR2 YNFKEQ. CDR3 residues: CASSQRQGNYGYTF. DNA for the CDR3: TGTGCCAGCAGCCAACGACAGGGAAACTATGGCTACACCTTC.

V is TRBV4-1 and J is TRBJ2-7; 11 bases are a match to TRBD2. This CDR3 is built from 18 residues. V lost 4 bases, J lost 1 base, and 12 bases stayed unmatched. Germline CDR1 reads MGHRA; CDR2 reads YSYEKL. The CDR3 nucleotides read TGCGCCAGCAGCCGCGGGACTAGCGGAACAGCTATTTCCTACGAGCAGTACTTC. It codes for CASSRGTSGTAISYEQYF.

V and J are TRBV30 and TRBJ1-6; perhaps TRBD1 as D (5 bases). The CDR3 covers 15 residues. V was pared by 5 bases and J by 2 bases, with 13 bases between. Germline V gene sequence: CDR1 GTSNPN, CDR2 SVGIG (reference sequence). CDR3 protein: CAWGRGVAYNSPLHF. DNA for the CDR3: TGTGCCTGGGGCCGGGGGGTCGCCTATAATTCACCCCTCCACTTT.

The chain has TRBV6-6 and TRBJ1-5; TRBD1 matches at 9 bases. Germline assignment: CDR1 MNHNY and CDR2 SVGAGI (reference sequence). The J segment lost 5 bases and the V segment lost 5 bases, leaving 7 bases of the junction unmatched. CDR3 length equals 15 residues. The CDR3 DNA sequence: TGTGCCAGCAGTAGTACAGGGGGCTTCGATCAGCCCCAGCATTTT. This encodes CASSSTGGFDQPQHF.

This clone occurred a few times. The chain recombines TRBV5-1 with TRBJ1-4, with D unresolved. Deletions cut 2 bases from V and 4 bases from J, with 12 bases between. This CDR3 region has 15 residues. Per germline, CDR1 SGHRS and CDR2 YFSETQ. CDR3 amino acids: CASSFSGRINEKLFF. DNA for the CDR3: TGCGCCAGCAGCTTCTCGGGGAGAATTAATGAAAAACTGTTTTTT.

This clone was seen only a few times. The junction shows a germline mismatch at one end, possibly a read error. The chain employs TRBV19 and TRBJ1-1; D gene ambiguous. The CDR3 loop spans 14 amino acids. Germline assignment: CDR1 LNHDA and CDR2 SQIVND (reference sequence). This chain's CDR3 is CASTIATMNTEAFF. The CDR3 DNA reads as TGTGCCAGTACTATAGCTACTATGAACACTGAAGCTTTCTTT.

This clone was seen a few times. This chain joins TRBV19 and TRBJ2-7; 8 bases are shared with TRBD1. The CDR3 is 14 residues long. The trim removed 4 bases at V and 2 bases at J, leaving 4 bases unmatched. Germline V lookup: CDR1 LNHDA, CDR2 SQIVND (reference sequence). The CDR3 loop is CASSTGQGTYEQYF. The CDR3 nucleotides are TGTGCCAGTAGTACCGGACAGGGCACCTACGAGCAGTACTTC.

The chain carries TRBV24-1 and TRBJ2-7, with 10 bases matching TRBD1. V trimming: 3 bases; J trimming: 3 bases; junction bases outside the gene matches: 4. This CDR3 is built from 15 residues. Germline CDR1 reads KGHDR; CDR2 reads SFDVKD. CDR3 sequence (DNA): TGTGCCACCAGTGATCCCGACAGGGGGCTCTACGAGCAGTACTTC. This codes for CATSDPDRGLYEQYF.

The chain recombines TRBV3-1 (or the pseudogene TRBV3-2) with TRBJ1-4, with D hard to call. The V end was cut by 0 bases, the J end by 10 bases, with 15 bases between. The CDR3 has 15 residues. CDR1 is LGHDT and CDR2 is YNNKEL in the germline V gene (reference sequence). The CDR3 here is CASSQEWGSEGKLFF. The CDR3 region has the DNA TGTGCCAGCAGCCAAGAATGGGGATCAGAGGGAAAACTGTTTTTT.